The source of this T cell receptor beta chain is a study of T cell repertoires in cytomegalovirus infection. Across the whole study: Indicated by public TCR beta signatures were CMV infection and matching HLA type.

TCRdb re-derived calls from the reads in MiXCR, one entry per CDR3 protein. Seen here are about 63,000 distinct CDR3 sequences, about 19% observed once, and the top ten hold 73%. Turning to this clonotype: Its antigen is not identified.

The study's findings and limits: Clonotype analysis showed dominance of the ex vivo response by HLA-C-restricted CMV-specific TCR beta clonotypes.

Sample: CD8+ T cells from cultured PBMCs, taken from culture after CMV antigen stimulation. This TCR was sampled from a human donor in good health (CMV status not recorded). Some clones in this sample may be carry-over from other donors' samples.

CDR3 in amino acids: CASSPRQGMNTEAFF. CDR3 coding DNA: TGTGCCAGTAGTCCCCGACAGGGGATGAACACTGAAGCTTTCTTT. This rearrangement joins TRBV19 to TRBJ1-1; 8 bases match TRBD1. The CDR3 has 15 residues. CDR1 and CDR2 (germline): LNHDA, SQIVND (reference sequence). V shed 5 bases, J shed 0 bases, and the junction held 5 bases outside the gene matches. The whole variable domain, filled in from reference TRBV19 and TRBJ1-1, reads DGGITQSPKYLFRKEGQNVTLSCEQNLNHDAMYWYRQDPGQGLRLIYYSQIVNDFQKGDIAEGYSVSREKKESFPLTVTSAQKNPTAFYLCASSPRQGMNTEAFFGQGTRLTVV.